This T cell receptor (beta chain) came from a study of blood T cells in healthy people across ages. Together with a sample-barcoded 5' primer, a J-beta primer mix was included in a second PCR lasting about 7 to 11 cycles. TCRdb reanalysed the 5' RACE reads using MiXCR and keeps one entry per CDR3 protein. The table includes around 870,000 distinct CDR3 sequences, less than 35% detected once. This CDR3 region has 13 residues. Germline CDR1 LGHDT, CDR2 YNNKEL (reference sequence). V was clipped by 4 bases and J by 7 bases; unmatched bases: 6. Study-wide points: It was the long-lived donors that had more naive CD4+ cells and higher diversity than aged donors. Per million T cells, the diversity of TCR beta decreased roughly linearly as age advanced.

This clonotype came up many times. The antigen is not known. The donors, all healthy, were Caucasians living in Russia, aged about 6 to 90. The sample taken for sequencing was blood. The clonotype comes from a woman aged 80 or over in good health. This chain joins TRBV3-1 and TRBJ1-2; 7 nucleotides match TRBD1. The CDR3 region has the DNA TGTGCCAGCAGCCGCCGGGACAGTCTTGGCTACACCTTC. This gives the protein CASSRRDSLGYTF.